This TCR beta chain was obtained from a study of blood T cell repertoires in COVID-19. On the study more broadly: There were acute and convalescent COVID-19 samples, and they came from the United States, Italy and Spain. Sources were T cells, B-cell-depleted T cells, or PBMCs; the material itself was cDNA or gDNA.

Germline CDR1 is MDHEN and CDR2 is SYDVKM. The germline V and J ends were trimmed by 5 bases and 0 bases, with 10 bases remaining between them. There are 14 residues in the CDR3. This clone was detected only a few times. As handled by the study authors: Quantification of nucleated cells was approximated via reference gene primer amplification. Method: immunoSEQ multiplex PCR; TCRdb's copy keeps in-frame clones and lacks some. The DNA gave D and trimming, while V, J and clone size come from that table. The repertoire holds around 80,000 clones, with more than 80% as singletons. This chain joins TRBV28 and TRBJ2-5, with D possibly being TRBD1 (6 bases). The source of this sequence is a woman aged 80 or over with acute or convalescent COVID-19. Sequenced sample: peripheral blood. Written as DNA, the CDR3 is TGTGCCAGCAGTCCACAGGGTCACCAAGAGACCCAGTACTTC. It encodes CASSPQGHQETQYF.